This is a list of T cell receptor beta chains from one sample in a study of T cell repertoires in cytomegalovirus infection. What these receptors recognize is not known. A single record per CDR3 protein comes from TCRdb applying MiXCR to the reads. The repertoire consists of around 750,000 distinct CDR3 sequences, with 32% occurring once and the leading ten covering around 11%. Sequencing used cultured CD8+ T cells from PBMCs, obtained from culture after CMV antigen stimulation. Receptors were obtained from a human donor in good health (CMV status not recorded). Some clones in this sample may be carry-over from other donors' samples. CDR3s include the opening cysteine and the closing phenylalanine or tryptophan. A D gene is named only where the DNA matches it firmly. Only some rows state a clone size, as once, few, many or a class for expanded clones.

abundance,d_gene,v_gene,len,j_gene,CDR3nt,CDR3aa
few,TRBD1,TRBV27,15,TRBJ1-2,TGTGCCAGCAGTTTGACCGGGACAGTGAACTATGGCTACACCTTC,CASSLTGTVNYGYTF
.,.,TRBV5-1,15,TRBJ1-2,TGCGCCAGCAGCTTGGTCGCGGCCAATAACTATGGCTACACCTTC,CASSLVAANNYGYTF
.,.,TRBV10-3,15,TRBJ1-1,TGTGCCATCAGTGGGGTTAGGACTCTTGGTACTGAAGCTTTCTTT,CAISGVRTLGTEAFF
.,.,TRBV4-1,15,TRBJ2-7,TGCGCCAGCAGCCATCCACAGGGTAGAGGCTACGAGCAGTACTTC,CASSHPQGRGYEQYF
.,TRBD2,TRBV7-8,15,TRBJ2-2,TGTGCCAGCAGCCCTAACCTAGGACTAGCCGGGGAGCTGTTTTTT,CASSPNLGLAGELFF
.,.,TRBV20-1,14,TRBJ2-3,TGCAGTGCTAGAGATCCAGTGTGGACAGATACGCAGTATTTT,CSARDPVWTDTQYF
few,TRBD2,TRBV5-1,16,TRBJ2-1,TGCGCCAGCAGCTTCAGACTAGCGGGGGGAACTAATGAGCAGTTCTTC,CASSFRLAGGTNEQFF
.,TRBD1,TRBV27,14,TRBJ1-2,TGTGCCAGCAGCCCGACAGGGGCCCTTGTTGGCTACACCTTC,CASSPTGALVGYTF
.,.,TRBV14,18,TRBJ1-6,TGTGCCAGCAGCCACCCCCGGGGGGAAAGCTCCTATAATTCACCCCTCCACTTT,CASSHPRGESSYNSPLHF
.,TRBD1,TRBV7-2,21,TRBJ2-4,TGTGCCAGCAGCCTCCGATTGTTCGGTGGGGGGACAGGGGGCGGAAAAAACATTCAGTACTTC,CASSLRLFGGGTGGGKNIQYF
few,.,TRBV27,14,TRBJ1-6,TGTGCCAGCACCCCCGTAGGGGAACATTCACCCCTCCACTTT,CASTPVGEHSPLHF
few,.,TRBV29-1,15,TRBJ1-1,TGCAGCGTCACTTCGGGACACTCCGCCTCCTATGAAGCTTTCTTT,CSVTSGHSASYEAFF
.,TRBD1,TRBV7-8,17,TRBJ2-2,TGTGCCAGCAGCTTAGCGGTGACAGGGGTACCCGCCGGGGAGCTGTTTTTT,CASSLAVTGVPAGELFF
.,.,TRBV29-1,15,TRBJ1-3,TGCAGCGTTCCGGTGACTGAGAGCTCTGGAAACACCATATATTTT,CSVPVTESSGNTIYF
many,TRBD2,TRBV7-2,14,TRBJ2-5,TGTGCCAGCAGAGGACTAGCGGGGCAAGAGACCCAGTACTTC,CASRGLAGQETQYF
many,.,TRBV12-3/TRBV12-4,14,TRBJ1-1,TGTGCCAGCAGTTCGCCGGGTAAGAACACTGAAGCTTTCTTT,CASSSPGKNTEAFF
few,.,TRBV7-9,18,TRBJ1-2,TGTGCCAGCAGCTTCGGGGACCAGGGTAGAGCCTTGATCTATGGCTACACCTTC,CASSFGDQGRALIYGYTF
few,TRBD2,TRBV27,15,TRBJ2-5,TGTGCCAGCAGACTGCGGGGGGTACCCCAAGAGACCCAGTACTTC,CASRLRGVPQETQYF
.,.,TRBV6-6,12,TRBJ2-1,TGTGCCAGCAGAACTAGCCTCAATGAGCAGTTCTTC,CASRTSLNEQFF
many,TRBD1,TRBV7-2,14,TRBJ1-1,TGTGCCAGCAGCTTGAGACAGGGGAACACTGAAGCTTTCTTT,CASSLRQGNTEAFF
.,.,TRBV4-2,17,TRBJ2-2,TGTGCCAGCAGCCAGGTCACCGAAACAGGGTACACCGGGGAGCTGTTTTTT,CASSQVTETGYTGELFF
many,.,TRBV15,14,TRBJ1-6,TGTGCCACCAGCAGAGATCTCGGGCAATCACCCCTCCACTTT,CATSRDLGQSPLHF
.,TRBD2,TRBV27,16,TRBJ2-3,TGTGCCAGCAGTTTCTCCGGGGGGGCGTGGACAGATACGCAGTATTTT,CASSFSGGAWTDTQYF
few,.,TRBV5-6,12,TRBJ1-1,TGTGCCAGCAGCTCCGACAGGATGGAAGCTTTCTTT,CASSSDRMEAFF
many,TRBD2,TRBV7-9,15,TRBJ2-5,TGTGCCAGCAGTCCAGGACTAGCGGGGGAGGAGACCCAGTACTTC,CASSPGLAGEETQYF
.,.,TRBV10-3,11,TRBJ2-2,TGTGCCATGGAGGTTGGGCGGGAGCTGTTTTTT,CAMEVGRELFF
few,.,TRBV27,14,TRBJ2-7,TGTGCCAGCAGTCCCGAGGGGGGTTACTACGAGCAGTACTTC,CASSPEGGYYEQYF
.,.,TRBV27,15,TRBJ2-3,TGTGCCAGCTCCGGACAGTTACTTAGCACAGATACGCAGTATTTT,CASSGQLLSTDTQYF
many,.,TRBV12-3/TRBV12-4,17,TRBJ2-2,TGTGCCAGCAGCCCCAGCGGCAGCCGGGCCGCTACCGGGGAGCTGTTTTTT,CASSPSGSRAATGELFF
few,TRBD2,TRBV7-9,19,TRBJ2-2,TGTGCCAGCAGCTTAGTTCAAGGTGTCGAGCGGGGTGTCAACGGGGAGCTGTTTTTT,CASSLVQGVERGVNGELFF
.,TRBD1,TRBV5-4,14,TRBJ2-7,TGTGCCAGCAGCGGACAGGAAACCTCCTACGAGCAGTACTTC,CASSGQETSYEQYF
.,.,TRBV12-3/TRBV12-4,18,TRBJ2-6,TGTGCCAGCAGTTTTCAGGTGACGGACGAATCTGGGGCCAACGTCCTGACTTTC,CASSFQVTDESGANVLTF
few,.,TRBV9,16,TRBJ2-2,TGTGCCAGCAGCGCCCCTAGCGCGGGGATCACCGGGGAGCTGTTTTTT,CASSAPSAGITGELFF
few,TRBD1,TRBV7-3,15,TRBJ1-1,TGTGCCAGCAGCTCGGGCCCGACAGGGAGGACTGAAGCTTTCTTT,CASSSGPTGRTEAFF
.,TRBD2,TRBV9,14,TRBJ2-3,TGTGCCAGCAGCGGCGGGGGAAACACAGATACGCAGTATTTT,CASSGGGNTDTQYF
once,.,TRBV6-1,14,TRBJ2-1,TGTGTCACTTCCCACAGAGGGATCGACAATGAGCAGTTCTTC,CVTSHRGIDNEQFF
few,.,TRBV27,14,TRBJ2-7,TGTGCCAGCAGTTTTTTATTTGGATCCTACGAGCAGTACTTC,CASSFLFGSYEQYF
few,TRBD1,TRBV4-1,17,TRBJ2-5,TGCGCCAGCAGCCTCCGGACAGGTGAACAAGGCGGGGAGACCCAGTACTTC,CASSLRTGEQGGETQYF
few,TRBD1,TRBV7-2,16,TRBJ2-1,TGTGCCAGCAGCCCATGGGGACAGGGGGGCTACAATGAGCAGTTCTTC,CASSPWGQGGYNEQFF
.,.,TRBV10-1,12,TRBJ2-7,TGCGCCAGCAGTGACCCACCCTACGAGCAGTACTTC,CASSDPPYEQYF
few,.,TRBV7-9,15,TRBJ2-1,TGTGCCAGCCGCCTTGATGGGCTCTCGGTGGGTGAGCAGTTCTTC,CASRLDGLSVGEQFF
few,.,TRBV6-1,16,TRBJ2-1,TGTGCCAGCAGTGAAGTTACGGGGGCCCCCTACAATGAGCAGTTCTTC,CASSEVTGAPYNEQFF
.,TRBD1,TRBV6-6,19,TRBJ2-6,TGTGCCAGCACTAATCCCGGGACAGGGGAACGGTCTGGGGCCAACGTCCTGACTTTC,CASTNPGTGERSGANVLTF
.,TRBD1,TRBV11-2,14,TRBJ2-7,TGTGCCAGCAGATCCCTCGACAGGGCCTACGAGCAGTACTTC,CASRSLDRAYEQYF
few,.,TRBV20-1,14,TRBJ1-5,TGCAGTGCTAGTAGATCGGATAGCAATCAGCCCCAGCATTTT,CSASRSDSNQPQHF
.,.,TRBV6-1,13,TRBJ1-5,TGTGCCAGCAATTCAGGGGTTGGCCAGCCCCAGCATTTT,CASNSGVGQPQHF
.,.,TRBV4-1,14,TRBJ1-1,TGCGCCAGCAGCCAAGATGGGGGCCTTCAGGGAGCTTTCTTT,CASSQDGGLQGAFF
.,.,TRBV18,16,TRBJ1-3,TGTGCCAGCTCACCACGTTCTGGGGACACTGGAAACACCATATATTTT,CASSPRSGDTGNTIYF